This entry lists 23 T cell receptor beta chains sequenced from one sample in a study of blood T cell repertoires in COVID-19 (dated by TCRdb to between 2020 and 2021). Library preparation employed the immunoSEQ multiplex PCR assay. Sourced from immuneACCESS, this table was stored by TCRdb with only in-frame sequences that have V and J called. A share of the clones is absent; for the studies checked, an unresolved V gene accounts for under half, and the remainder has no known explanation. The sample has about 120,000 clones on record, around 89% of them singletons. The ten largest clones capture 3.5% to 4% of the sample. Sequenced material: peripheral blood. These TCRs come from a woman aged 55-69 years with COVID-19, enrolled during active disease.

CDR3 in amino acids: CASSPQAGSKNIQYF. Here the CDR3 DNA reads TGTGCCAGCTCACCACAAGCAGGGTCCAAAAACATTCAGTACTTC. The chain links TRBV18 to TRBJ2-4, with D maybe TRBD1 (5 bases). This CDR3 is 15 amino acids long. CDR1 KGHSH and CDR2 LQKENI come from the germline V gene. V lost 1 base to trimming and J lost 2 bases, with 9 bases between them.

J is TRBJ1-1 and V is TRBV19, with D maybe TRBD1 (5 bases). This CDR3 has 15 amino acids. The germline V gene has CDR1 LNHDA and CDR2 SQIVND (reference sequence). Trimming took 2 bases from V and 6 from J, leaving 16 bases between them. The CDR3 reads CASSIWGGGKPEAFF. The CDR3 bases are TGTGCCAGTAGTATATGGGGTGGGGGGAAGCCTGAAGCTTTCTTT.

The rearrangement joins TRBV4-1 to TRBJ1-1; D gene ambiguous. CDR3 length equals 16 residues. Germline V CDR1 and CDR2: MGHRA, YSYEKL. V gave up 4 bases and J gave up 0 bases, with 15 bases separating them. The CDR3 loop reads CASSPPPGELNTEAFF. Written as DNA, the CDR3 is TGCGCCAGCAGCCCACCGCCGGGAGAGCTGAACACTGAAGCTTTCTTT.

This clone was detected a few times. This chain joins TRBV2 and TRBJ1-5; TRBD1 might be the D (6 bases). Germline assignment: CDR1 SNHLY and CDR2 FYNNEI. The V and J ends lost 6 bases and 15 bases respectively, with 18 bases between them. The CDR3 runs 12 residues. The CDR3 DNA follows: TGTGCCAGCAGCATAGGGGGGGGACAATGGCATTTT. Residues: CASSIGGGQWHF. Drawing the rest from reference TRBV2 and TRBJ1-5, the complete variable domain is EPEVTQTPSHQVTQMGQEVILRCVPISNHLYFYWYRQILGQKVEFLVSFYNNEISEKSEIFDDQFSVERPDGSNFTLKIRSTKLEDSAMYFCASSIGGGQWHFGDGTRLSIL.

The V gene is TRBV5-6, the J gene TRBJ2-3, with TRBD1 identical over 7 bases. With 4 bases clipped from V and 2 bases from J, the junction kept 4 bases outside the gene matches. This CDR3 contains 14 residues. Germline assignment: CDR1 SGHDT and CDR2 YYEEEE. Here the CDR3 DNA reads TGTGCCAGCAGCACTGGGACAGCCACAGATACGCAGTATTTT. Translated: CASSTGTATDTQYF.

The chain uses TRBV7-3 and TRBJ1-2; D is perhaps TRBD1 (5 bases). Trimming removed 4 bases from V and 6 bases from J, with 12 bases in between. Germline CDR1 SGHTA, CDR2 FQGTGA. This CDR3 has 13 amino acids. The CDR3 reads CASSYGQGHGYTF. As DNA, the CDR3 is TGTGCCAGCAGCTATGGGCAGGGCCATGGCTACACCTTC.

The table lists this clone with a few counts. The gene calls are TRBV19 and TRBJ2-2, with 9 bases matching TRBD1. CDR3 length equals 16 residues. V lost 5 bases and J lost 6; bases outside the gene matches: 10. Germline CDR1 reads LNHDA; CDR2 reads SQIVND (reference sequence). The CDR3 nucleotides read TGTGCCAGTAGTCCCTGGACAGGGGTGAAGGCCGGGGAGCTGTTTTTT. As protein: CASSPWTGVKAGELFF.

In its sample, this clone was seen once. The chain joins TRBV30 to TRBJ2-1; D not resolved. Germline values: CDR1 GTSNPN, CDR2 SVGIG (reference sequence). This CDR3 region has 13 residues. V gave up 5 bases and J gave up 0 bases, with 8 bases separating them. The CDR3, as DNA: TGTGCCTGGTCGAAGAGCTCCTACAATGAGCAGTTCTTC. This encodes CAWSKSSYNEQFF.

V and J are TRBV7-3 and TRBJ2-3; the match to TRBD1 covers 8 bases. The J segment lost 0 bases and the V segment lost 8 bases, leaving 7 bases of the junction unmatched. Germline-derived CDR1 and CDR2 are SGHTA and FQGTGA. This CDR3 comprises 15 residues. This CDR3 reads CASSGGTGSTDTQYF. The CDR3, as DNA: TGTGCCAGCTCAGGGGGCACGGGTAGCACAGATACGCAGTATTTT.

The J gene is TRBJ2-1, the V gene TRBV10-3; 11 bases are a match to TRBD2. CDR3 length: 14 residues. The V gene's germline CDR1 is ENHRY and CDR2 SYGVKD. V shed 5 bases, J shed 8 bases, and the junction held 5 bases outside the gene matches. The CDR3 loop is CAISLSGGAHEQFF. The CDR3 DNA follows: TGTGCCATCAGTCTTAGCGGGGGGGCGCATGAGCAGTTCTTC.

This clone is a singleton in its sample. This rearrangement joins TRBV11-1 to TRBJ2-2; 9 bases fit TRBD1. The CDR3 runs 16 residues. Germline values: CDR1 SGHAT, CDR2 FQDESV (reference sequence). V shed 5 bases and J 1 base; nucleotides not matched to a gene: 5. CDR3 DNA sequence: TGTGCCAGCAGCCCCCGGGACAGGGTGAACACCGGGGAGCTGTTTTTT. Its translation: CASSPRDRVNTGELFF.

CDR3 bases: TGTGCCAGCAGTTACTCTGACTCCGACGGCTATGGCTACACCTTC. Translating it yields CASSYSDSDGYGYTF. The chain has TRBV6-6 and TRBJ1-2; no definite D call. V gave up 0 bases and J gave up 4 bases, with 12 bases separating them. The CDR3 spans 15 residues. The germline gives CDR1 MNHNY, CDR2 SVGAGI (reference sequence).

This chain connects TRBV9 to TRBJ1-1; TRBD1 might be the D (5 bases). With 3 bases removed from V and 0 bases from J, the gap between germline ends came to 12 bases. Germline loops: CDR1 SGDLS, CDR2 YYNGEE. This CDR3 is 15 amino acids long. CDR3 DNA: TGTGCCAGCAGCGACCAGACAGATCTGAACACTGAAGCTTTCTTT. This encodes CASSDQTDLNTEAFF.

The gene calls are TRBV19 and TRBJ2-1; D not resolved. V dropped 5 bases and J dropped 6 bases, with 17 bases sitting between them. The V gene's germline CDR1 is LNHDA and CDR2 SQIVND (reference sequence). CDR3 length: 15 amino acids. Written as DNA, the CDR3 is TGTGCCAGTAGTCTGGAGTTGGATATATTCAATGAGCAGTTCTTC. Residues: CASSLELDIFNEQFF.

V and J are TRBV4-3 and TRBJ1-6, with a possible D match to TRBD1 (5 bases). The CDR3 spans 16 residues. Trimming left V 4 bases short and J 10 bases short, with 20 bases between. From germline, CDR1 is LGHNA and CDR2 YSLEER. CDR3 region: CASSPNRGAGRSPLHF. In nucleotides, the CDR3 is TGCGCCAGCAGCCCGAACCGTGGGGCAGGGCGATCACCCCTCCACTTT.

This chain joins TRBV5-1 and TRBJ2-5, with 8 bases that match TRBD2. The CDR3 spans 16 residues. J gave up 1 base and V 4 bases, and 9 bases lay outside the gene matches. Germline values: CDR1 SGHRS, CDR2 YFSETQ. The CDR3, as DNA: TGCGCCAGCAGCCCGAGGGTAGCGGGGACCCAAGAGACCCAGTACTTC. Translating it yields CASSPRVAGTQETQYF.

The chain has TRBV19 and TRBJ2-3; 10 nucleotides align to TRBD2. The germline gives CDR1 LNHDA, CDR2 SQIVND (reference sequence). The CDR3 extends over 15 amino acids. V lost 2 bases, J lost 2 bases, and 1 base stayed unmatched. This chain's CDR3 is CASSILAGDTDTQYF. CDR3 bases: TGTGCCAGTAGTATACTAGCGGGGGACACAGATACGCAGTATTTT.

This chain joins TRBV5-1 and TRBJ1-4; TRBD1 aligns across 10 bases. Germline trimming cut 2 bases from V and 8 bases from J; bases unmatched to any gene: 3. The germline V gene encodes CDR1 SGHRS and CDR2 YFSETQ. This CDR3 is 14 amino acids long. The CDR3 DNA is TGCGCCAGCAGCTTTGGACAGGGGGAGGAAAAACTGTTTTTT. Its translation is CASSFGQGEEKLFF.

The count of this clone is one. This chain uses TRBV6-5 with TRBJ2-7; D not resolved. This CDR3 has 14 residues. Germline CDR1 and CDR2: MNHEY and SVGAGI. Trimming stripped 6 bases from V and 3 bases from J, with 15 bases between. CDR3 region: CASSPGNLLYEQYF. DNA for the CDR3: TGTGCCAGCAGCCCAGGTAACCTCCTCTACGAGCAGTACTTC.

The V call is TRBV20-1, the J call TRBJ1-1; weak D call: TRBD1 (5 bases). The V end was cut by 3 bases, the J end by 11 bases, with 19 bases between. The CDR3 covers 13 residues. Germline loops: CDR1 DFQATT, CDR2 SNEGSKA (reference sequence). The CDR3 protein is CSASEGGMEGAFF. The CDR3 coding sequence is TGCAGTGCTAGTGAGGGTGGGATGGAGGGGGCTTTCTTT.

The chain carries TRBV2 and TRBJ1-5; 8 nucleotides align to TRBD1. The J segment lost 4 bases and the V segment lost 8 bases, leaving 4 bases of the junction unmatched. This CDR3 has 13 residues. The germline V gene has CDR1 SNHLY and CDR2 FYNNEI. This CDR3 reads CASSGQVNQPQHF. CDR3 DNA sequence: TGTGCCAGCTCGGGACAGGTAAATCAGCCCCAGCATTTT.

This chain connects TRBV10-3 to TRBJ2-7; no definite D call. The CDR3 totals 14 residues. V was shortened by 5 bases and J by 2 bases, with 13 bases between the two germline ends. CDR1 ENHRY and CDR2 SYGVKD come from the germline V gene. The CDR3 region is CAISSVTAAYEQYF. The DNA for the CDR3 is TGTGCCATCAGTTCGGTAACAGCAGCCTACGAGCAGTACTTC.

This chain joins TRBV7-3 and TRBJ1-2; D is undetermined. The CDR3 covers 13 residues. The germline gives CDR1 SGHTA, CDR2 FQGTGA. V lost 4 bases, J lost 2 bases, and 8 bases lay in between. The CDR3 region is CASSSAGNYGYTF. Here the CDR3 DNA reads TGTGCCAGCAGCTCGGCGGGGAACTATGGCTACACCTTC.